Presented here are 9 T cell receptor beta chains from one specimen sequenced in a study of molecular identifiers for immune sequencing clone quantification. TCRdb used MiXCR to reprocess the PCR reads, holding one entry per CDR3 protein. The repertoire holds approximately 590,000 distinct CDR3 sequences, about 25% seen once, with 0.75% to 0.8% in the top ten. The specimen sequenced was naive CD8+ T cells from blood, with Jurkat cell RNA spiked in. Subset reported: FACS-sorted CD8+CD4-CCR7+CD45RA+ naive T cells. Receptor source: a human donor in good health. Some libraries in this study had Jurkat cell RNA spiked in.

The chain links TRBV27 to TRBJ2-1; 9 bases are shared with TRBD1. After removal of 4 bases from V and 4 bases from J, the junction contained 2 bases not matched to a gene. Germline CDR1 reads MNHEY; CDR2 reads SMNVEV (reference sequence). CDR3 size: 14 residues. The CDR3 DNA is TGTGCCAGCAGTTCCGGACAGGGGTACAATGAGCAGTTCTTC. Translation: CASSSGQGYNEQFF.

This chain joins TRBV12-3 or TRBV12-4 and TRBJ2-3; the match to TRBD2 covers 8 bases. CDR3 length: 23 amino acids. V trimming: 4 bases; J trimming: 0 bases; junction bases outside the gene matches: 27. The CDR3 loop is CASSSPGTLDGLAIVQSTDTQYF. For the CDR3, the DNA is TGTGCCAGCAGTTCCCCCGGGACCCTCGACGGACTAGCAATCGTCCAAAGCACAGATACGCAGTATTTT.

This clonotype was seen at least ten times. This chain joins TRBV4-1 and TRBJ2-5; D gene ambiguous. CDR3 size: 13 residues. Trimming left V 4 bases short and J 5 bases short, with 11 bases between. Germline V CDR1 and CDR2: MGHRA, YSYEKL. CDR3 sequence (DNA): TGCGCCAGCAGCCCTGGACCTACGGAGACCCAGTACTTC. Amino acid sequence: CASSPGPTETQYF.

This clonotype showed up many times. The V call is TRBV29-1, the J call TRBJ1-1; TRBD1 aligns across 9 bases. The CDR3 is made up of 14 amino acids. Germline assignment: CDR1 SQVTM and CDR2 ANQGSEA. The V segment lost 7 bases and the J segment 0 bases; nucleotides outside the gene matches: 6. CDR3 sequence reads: CSGSGTGLNTEAFF. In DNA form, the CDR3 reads TGCAGCGGGAGCGGGACAGGGCTGAACACTGAAGCTTTCTTT. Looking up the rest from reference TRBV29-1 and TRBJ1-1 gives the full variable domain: SAVISQKPSRDICQRGTSLTIQCQVDSQVTMMFWYRQQPGQSLTLIATANQGSEATYESGFVIDKFPISRPNLTFSTLTVSNMSPEDSSIYLCSGSGTGLNTEAFFGQGTRLTVV.

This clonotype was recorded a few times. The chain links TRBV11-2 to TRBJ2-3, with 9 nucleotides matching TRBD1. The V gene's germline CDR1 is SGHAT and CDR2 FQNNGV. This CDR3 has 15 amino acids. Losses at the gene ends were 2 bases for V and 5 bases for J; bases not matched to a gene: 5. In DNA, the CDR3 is TGTGCCAGCAGCTTAACAGGGGGCGCGGGAGATACGCAGTATTTT. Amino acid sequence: CASSLTGGAGDTQYF.

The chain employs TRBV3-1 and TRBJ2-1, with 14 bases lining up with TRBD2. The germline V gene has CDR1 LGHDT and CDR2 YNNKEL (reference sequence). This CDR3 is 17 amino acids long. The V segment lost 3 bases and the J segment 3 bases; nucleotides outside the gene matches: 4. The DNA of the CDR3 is TGTGCCAGCAGCCACCTGGGACTAGCGGGAGTCTACAATGAGCAGTTCTTC. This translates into CASSHLGLAGVYNEQFF.

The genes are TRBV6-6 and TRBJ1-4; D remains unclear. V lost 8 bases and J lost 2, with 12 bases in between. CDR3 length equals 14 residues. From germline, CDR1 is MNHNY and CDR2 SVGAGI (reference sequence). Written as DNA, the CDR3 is TGTGCCAGCCAGCTTACCCTCACTAATGAAAAACTGTTTTTT. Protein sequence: CASQLTLTNEKLFF.

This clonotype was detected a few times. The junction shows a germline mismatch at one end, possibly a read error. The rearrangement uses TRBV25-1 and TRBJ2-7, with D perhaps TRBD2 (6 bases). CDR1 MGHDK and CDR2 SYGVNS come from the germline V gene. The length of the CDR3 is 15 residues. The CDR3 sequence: CASSGGTFSSYERYF. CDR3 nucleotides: TGTGCCAGCAGTGGCGGGACTTTTAGCTCCTACGAGCGGTACTTC.

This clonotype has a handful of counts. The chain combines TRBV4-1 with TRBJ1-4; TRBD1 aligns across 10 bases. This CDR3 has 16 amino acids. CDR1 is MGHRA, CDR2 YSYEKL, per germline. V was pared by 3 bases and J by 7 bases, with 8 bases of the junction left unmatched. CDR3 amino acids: CASSQGQGFVIEKLFF. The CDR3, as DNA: TGCGCCAGCAGCCAGGGACAGGGGTTTGTTATTGAAAAACTGTTTTTT.